What follows is one TCR beta chain and its context. Its antigen is as yet unknown. Germline CDR1 and CDR2: SGHRS and YFSETQ. Between the trimmed V and J ends, which lost 5 bases and 6 bases, there was a span of 6 bases. The CDR3 is 11 residues long. This sample stems from a study of T cell responses to AZD1222 COVID-19 vaccine. Measured with immunoSEQ multiplex PCR; TCRdb has only the in-frame clones, and not every one. The data contain about 130,000 clones, about 90% of them seen just once; the ten biggest clones take up 10%. Study-level points and caveats: Clonal diversity was possibly underestimated, and white British individuals and females predominated among donors.

The starting material was peripheral blood, obtained on day 0 of AZD1222 vaccination. This TCR derives from an adult in good health. The chain combines TRBV5-1 with TRBJ2-1; TRBD2 might be the D (5 bases). The CDR3 loop reads CASRRANEQFF. CDR3 DNA sequence: TGCGCCAGCAGGAGGGCCAATGAGCAGTTCTTC. The full variable domain, in which reference TRBV5-1 and TRBJ2-1 provide the parts outside the CDR3, is KAGVTQTPRYLIKTRGQQVTLSCSPISGHRSVSWYQQTPGQGLQFLFEYFSETQRNKGNFPGRFSGRQFSNSRSEMNVSTLELGDSALYLCASRRANEQFFGPGTRLTVL.